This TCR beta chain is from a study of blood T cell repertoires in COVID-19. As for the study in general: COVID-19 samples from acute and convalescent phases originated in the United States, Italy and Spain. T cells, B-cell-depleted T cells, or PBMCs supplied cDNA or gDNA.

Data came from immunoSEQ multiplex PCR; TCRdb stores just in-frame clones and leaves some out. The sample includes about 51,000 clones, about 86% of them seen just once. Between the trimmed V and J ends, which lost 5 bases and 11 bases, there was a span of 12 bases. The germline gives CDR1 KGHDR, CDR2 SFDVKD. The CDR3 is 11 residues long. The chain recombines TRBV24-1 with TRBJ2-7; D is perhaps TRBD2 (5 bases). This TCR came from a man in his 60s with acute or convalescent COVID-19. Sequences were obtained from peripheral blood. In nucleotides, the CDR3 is TGTGCCACCAGTGGGACTGTATTAGAGTACTTC. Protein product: CATSGTVLEYF.